The rows below give T cell receptor beta chains drawn from one sample of a study of T cell responses to AZD1222 COVID-19 vaccine. Using immunoSEQ multiplex PCR, the repertoire was profiled, and TCRdb retains in-frame clones only, with some absent. The sample includes around 91,000 clones, 80% to 95% of them seen just once. Sequencing was performed on peripheral blood, taken 28 days after the second AZD1222 dose. The origin of the receptors is an adult who received the AZD1222 COVID-19 vaccine. Each CDR3 is given with its conserved first and last residue. The order of the fields is clone size, V gene, D gene, J gene, CDR3 DNA, CDR3 protein. A D gene is named only where the DNA matches it firmly. Rows give clone size only sometimes, using once, few, many, or a class for an expanded clone.

clone_size: .; v_call: TRBV21-1; d_call: .; j_call: TRBJ2-5; cdr3_nt: TGTGCCAGCAATTGGACAGGGGGGAAGACCCAGTACTTC; cdr3_aa: CASNWTGGKTQYF
clone_size: .; v_call: TRBV6-5; d_call: .; j_call: TRBJ2-2; cdr3_nt: TGTGCCAGCAGACAGGACAACTCGAACACCGGGGAGCTGTTTTTT; cdr3_aa: CASRQDNSNTGELFF
clone_size: .; v_call: TRBV5-1; d_call: TRBD2; j_call: TRBJ2-3; cdr3_nt: TGCGCCAGCAGCTTGGCGGGAGGGAGCACAGATACGCAGTATTTT; cdr3_aa: CASSLAGGSTDTQYF
clone_size: .; v_call: TRBV5-1; d_call: TRBD1; j_call: TRBJ1-2; cdr3_nt: TGCGCCAGCAGCTTGGCCTCAGTCCAGTTAGGAACGGGACAGACCTATGGCTACACCTTC; cdr3_aa: CASSLASVQLGTGQTYGYTF
clone_size: once; v_call: TRBV7-2; d_call: .; j_call: TRBJ2-7; cdr3_nt: TGTGCCAGCAGCTTAGCTGGGTTTTTCGAGCAGTACTTC; cdr3_aa: CASSLAGFFEQYF
clone_size: .; v_call: TRBV7-8; d_call: TRBD2; j_call: TRBJ2-4; cdr3_nt: TGTGCCAGCATAGCCGGGAGGGGGAAAAACATTCAGTACTTC; cdr3_aa: CASIAGRGKNIQYF
clone_size: few; v_call: TRBV29-1; d_call: TRBD1; j_call: TRBJ1-3; cdr3_nt: TGCAGCGTCGTGGGGACAGGGTCTGGAAACACCATATATTTT; cdr3_aa: CSVVGTGSGNTIYF
clone_size: .; v_call: TRBV11-2; d_call: .; j_call: TRBJ2-7; cdr3_nt: TGTGCCAGCAGCTTGGGGGCGGGCGAGCAGTACTTC; cdr3_aa: CASSLGAGEQYF
clone_size: .; v_call: TRBV25-1; d_call: .; j_call: TRBJ1-1; cdr3_nt: TGTGCCAGCAGTGAAACGGGGGGAGTTACTGAAGCTTTCTTT; cdr3_aa: CASSETGGVTEAFF
clone_size: .; v_call: TRBV25-1; d_call: TRBD1; j_call: TRBJ2-3; cdr3_nt: TGTGCCAGCAGTGAGACAGGGGGTAAGGATACGCAGTATTTT; cdr3_aa: CASSETGGKDTQYF
clone_size: .; v_call: TRBV28; d_call: .; j_call: TRBJ1-4; cdr3_nt: TGTGCCAGCAGTCTCCCCGCCTTAGGGAATGAAAAACTGTTTTTT; cdr3_aa: CASSLPALGNEKLFF
clone_size: .; v_call: TRBV5-1; d_call: .; j_call: TRBJ2-3; cdr3_nt: TGCGCCAGCTCCTCCGCGGGACATAACACAGATACGCAGTATTTT; cdr3_aa: CASSSAGHNTDTQYF
clone_size: .; v_call: TRBV9; d_call: TRBD2; j_call: TRBJ2-1; cdr3_nt: TGTGCCAGCAGCGTAGCTGGGACTAGGGGTAGGGAGCAGTTCTTC; cdr3_aa: CASSVAGTRGREQFF
clone_size: once; v_call: TRBV28; d_call: .; j_call: TRBJ1-5; cdr3_nt: TGTGCCAGCAGTTTAAGCGGGCCAGGGTATAGCAATCAGCCCCAGCATTTT; cdr3_aa: CASSLSGPGYSNQPQHF
clone_size: .; v_call: TRBV5-4; d_call: .; j_call: TRBJ2-2; cdr3_nt: TGTGCCAGCAGCTTACCAGGGTCCACCGGGGAGCTGTTTTTT; cdr3_aa: CASSLPGSTGELFF
clone_size: once; v_call: TRBV6-5; d_call: TRBD2; j_call: TRBJ2-3; cdr3_nt: TGTGCCAGCAGGGGGACTAGCGGACCTGCAGATACGCAGTATTTT; cdr3_aa: CASRGTSGPADTQYF
clone_size: .; v_call: TRBV19; d_call: .; j_call: TRBJ1-1; cdr3_nt: TGTGCCAGCTCAGAGGCAGCGAGGACTGAAGCTTTCTTT; cdr3_aa: CASSEAARTEAFF
clone_size: .; v_call: TRBV14; d_call: TRBD1; j_call: TRBJ1-2; cdr3_nt: TGTGCCAGCAGCCACAGGGGGAACTATGGCTACACCTTC; cdr3_aa: CASSHRGNYGYTF
clone_size: .; v_call: TRBV2; d_call: TRBD2; j_call: TRBJ2-1; cdr3_nt: TGTGCCAGCAGGGAAGCGGGAGAGTCCTACAATGAGCAGTTCTTC; cdr3_aa: CASREAGESYNEQFF
clone_size: .; v_call: TRBV29-1; d_call: .; j_call: TRBJ1-1; cdr3_nt: TGCAGCGTCGCGGGACTCCCAACTGAAGCTTTCTTT; cdr3_aa: CSVAGLPTEAFF
clone_size: .; v_call: TRBV6-1; d_call: TRBD1; j_call: TRBJ1-6; cdr3_nt: TGTGCCAGCAGTGAACTTGGGACAGGGTACGGTCGCCTCCACTTT; cdr3_aa: CASSELGTGYGRLHF
clone_size: .; v_call: TRBV6-2/TRBV6-3; d_call: .; j_call: TRBJ2-6; cdr3_nt: TGTGCCAGCAGTTACGGGTACAGTAACTCTGGGGCCAACGTCCTGACTTTC; cdr3_aa: CASSYGYSNSGANVLTF
clone_size: .; v_call: TRBV5-1; d_call: .; j_call: TRBJ2-3; cdr3_nt: TGCGCCAGCAGCTTCGACAGTTCTAGCACAGATACGCAGTATTTT; cdr3_aa: CASSFDSSSTDTQYF
clone_size: .; v_call: TRBV10-3; d_call: .; j_call: TRBJ1-5; cdr3_nt: TGTGCCATCAGTGACAGAAATCAGCCCCAGCATTTT; cdr3_aa: CAISDRNQPQHF
clone_size: .; v_call: TRBV10-3; d_call: .; j_call: TRBJ1-6; cdr3_nt: TGTGCCATCAGTGAGTACATGGGAAGAGACTCACCCCTCCACTTT; cdr3_aa: CAISEYMGRDSPLHF
clone_size: .; v_call: TRBV12-2; d_call: .; j_call: TRBJ2-3; cdr3_nt: .; cdr3_aa: CASRFGGGSDTQYF
clone_size: .; v_call: TRBV6-1; d_call: .; j_call: TRBJ1-5; cdr3_nt: TGTGCCAGCAGCGAAGGGGGAAGTCAGCCCCAGCATTTT; cdr3_aa: CASSEGGSQPQHF
clone_size: .; v_call: TRBV11-1; d_call: TRBD2; j_call: TRBJ2-1; cdr3_nt: TGTGCCAGCAGCGAAAGCGGGAGCTCCTACAATGAGCAGTTCTTC; cdr3_aa: CASSESGSSYNEQFF
clone_size: .; v_call: TRBV6-5; d_call: TRBD2; j_call: TRBJ2-1; cdr3_nt: TGTGCCAGCCAAACCATAGCGGGAGGTGGCAATGAGCAGTTCTTC; cdr3_aa: CASQTIAGGGNEQFF
clone_size: .; v_call: TRBV28; d_call: TRBD1; j_call: TRBJ1-1; cdr3_nt: TGTGCCAGCAGGGCCGGGACAGGGTTTATGAACACTGAAGCTTTCTTT; cdr3_aa: CASRAGTGFMNTEAFF
clone_size: .; v_call: TRBV13; d_call: .; j_call: TRBJ1-2; cdr3_nt: TGTGCCAGCAGCTTAGGTTTGAGGGGTACCTATGGCTACACCTTC; cdr3_aa: CASSLGLRGTYGYTF
clone_size: .; v_call: TRBV12-5; d_call: TRBD1; j_call: TRBJ2-5; cdr3_nt: TGTGCTAGTGGTTTGGGAGCGTTAGGGGGCTGGGAGGAGACCCAGTACTTC; cdr3_aa: CASGLGALGGWEETQYF
clone_size: .; v_call: TRBV10-3; d_call: TRBD1; j_call: TRBJ1-2; cdr3_nt: TGTGCCATAAGTGGGGGCTTCTCGGGACAGGGCGGTTCAGGAGGCTACACCTTC; cdr3_aa: CAISGGFSGQGGSGGYTF
clone_size: .; v_call: TRBV2; d_call: .; j_call: TRBJ2-1; cdr3_nt: TGTGCCAGCAGTGAGCGCCCATACAATGAGCAGTTCTTC; cdr3_aa: CASSERPYNEQFF
clone_size: once; v_call: TRBV7-6; d_call: TRBD2; j_call: TRBJ2-1; cdr3_nt: TGTGCCAGCAGCTTAGTCACTAGCGGGAGGGTAGTAAATGAGCAGTTCTTC; cdr3_aa: CASSLVTSGRVVNEQFF
clone_size: once; v_call: TRBV3-1/TRBV3-2; d_call: TRBD2; j_call: TRBJ2-1; cdr3_nt: TGTGCCAGCAGCCAAGATCCGGGCGGGACTAACAATGAGCAGTTCTTC; cdr3_aa: CASSQDPGGTNNEQFF
clone_size: .; v_call: TRBV15; d_call: TRBD2; j_call: TRBJ2-3; cdr3_nt: TGTGCCACCAGCACCCCGCTGGCGGGGGTCACAGATACGCAGTATTTT; cdr3_aa: CATSTPLAGVTDTQYF
clone_size: few; v_call: TRBV4-1; d_call: TRBD1; j_call: TRBJ2-7; cdr3_nt: TGCGCCAGCAGCCAAGAGGTTACAGGGGACAGCGAGCAGTACTTC; cdr3_aa: CASSQEVTGDSEQYF
clone_size: .; v_call: TRBV7-6; d_call: .; j_call: TRBJ1-4; cdr3_nt: TGTGCCAGCAGCTTAGGGCAGCTTAATGAAAAACTGTTTTTT; cdr3_aa: CASSLGQLNEKLFF
clone_size: .; v_call: TRBV27; d_call: .; j_call: TRBJ2-6; cdr3_nt: TGTGCCAGCAGTCCGCGGGCCCTGAGCTCTGGGGCCAACGTCCTGACTTTC; cdr3_aa: CASSPRALSSGANVLTF
clone_size: .; v_call: TRBV5-1; d_call: .; j_call: TRBJ2-3; cdr3_nt: TGCGCCAGCCGAGGGACACCTATAAGCACAGATACGCAGTATTTT; cdr3_aa: CASRGTPISTDTQYF
clone_size: .; v_call: TRBV27; d_call: .; j_call: TRBJ1-5; cdr3_nt: TGTGCCAGCGGGATGTGGAATCAGCCCCAGCATTTT; cdr3_aa: CASGMWNQPQHF